A single TCR beta chain is shown here with its context. Naive CD8 cells, CD45RO-negative and positively selected for CCR7, excluded terminally differentiated effector memory CD45RA+ cells. The donor cohort consisted entirely of Caucasian adults residing in Nashville, Tennessee. Clones were sequenced by immunoSEQ multiplex PCR, and TCRdb holds only the in-frame ones, with some missing. The sample lists some 600,000 clones, about 96% occurring once. The data derive from a study of shared clonotypes between healthy human individuals. About the study: Researchers assigned three CD4 naive, three CD4 memory, two CD8 naive and one CD8 memory plate to each donor.

V dropped 6 bases and J dropped 1 base, with 12 bases sitting between them. Germline V gene data show CDR1 as MDHEN and CDR2 as SYDVKM. The CDR3 extends over 14 amino acids. What was sequenced was naive CD8+ T cells sorted from blood. This TCR derives from a woman aged 25 to 39 in good health. The gene calls are TRBV28 and TRBJ1-1; D unresolved. For the CDR3, the DNA is TGTGCCAGCAGCTTCTTCCGGGGGAACACTGAAGCTTTCTTT. Its protein is CASSFFRGNTEAFF.